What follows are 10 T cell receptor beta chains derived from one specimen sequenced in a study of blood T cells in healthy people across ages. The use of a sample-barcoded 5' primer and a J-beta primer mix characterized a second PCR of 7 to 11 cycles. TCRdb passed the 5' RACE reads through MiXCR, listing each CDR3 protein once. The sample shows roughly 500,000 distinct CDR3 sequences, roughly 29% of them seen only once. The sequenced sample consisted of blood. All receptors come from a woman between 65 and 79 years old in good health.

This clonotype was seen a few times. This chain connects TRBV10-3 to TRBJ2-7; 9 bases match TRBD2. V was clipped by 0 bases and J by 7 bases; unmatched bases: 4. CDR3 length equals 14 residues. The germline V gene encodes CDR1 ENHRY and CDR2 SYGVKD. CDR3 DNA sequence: TGTGCCATCAGTGAGTCGGCGGGGGGGCGAGAGCAGTACTTC. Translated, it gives CAISESAGGREQYF.

The CDR3 DNA sequence: TGTGCCAGCAGTTACTCTGGCGGGGGGGCGAGGGAGCAGTTCTTC. Its translation is CASSYSGGGAREQFF. This sequence joins TRBV6-2 or TRBV6-3 and TRBJ2-1, with 9 bases lining up with TRBD2. The CDR3 runs 15 residues. V lost 0 bases and J lost 10; bases outside the gene matches: 7. The V gene's germline CDR1 is MNHEY and CDR2 SVGEGT.

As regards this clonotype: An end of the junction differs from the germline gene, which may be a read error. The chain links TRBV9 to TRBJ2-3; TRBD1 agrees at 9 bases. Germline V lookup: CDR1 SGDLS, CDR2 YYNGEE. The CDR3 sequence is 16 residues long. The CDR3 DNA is TGTGCCAGCAGACCACCCGGGACAGGGAAATCAGATACGCAGTGTTTT. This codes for CASRPPGTGKSDTQCF.

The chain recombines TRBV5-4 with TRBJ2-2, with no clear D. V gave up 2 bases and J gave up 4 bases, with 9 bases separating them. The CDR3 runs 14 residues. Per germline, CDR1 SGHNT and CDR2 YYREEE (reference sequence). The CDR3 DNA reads TGTGCCAGCAGCTTTTCGGGCATCACCGGGGAGCTGTTTTTT. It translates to CASSFSGITGELFF.

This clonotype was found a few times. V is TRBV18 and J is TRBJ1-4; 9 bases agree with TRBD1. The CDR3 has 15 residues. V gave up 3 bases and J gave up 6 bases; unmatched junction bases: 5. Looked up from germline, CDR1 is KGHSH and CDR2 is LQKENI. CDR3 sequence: CASSPGDRVYEKLFF. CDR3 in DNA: TGTGCCAGCTCACCCGGGGACAGGGTATATGAAAAACTGTTTTTT. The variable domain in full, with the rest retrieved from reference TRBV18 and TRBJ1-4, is NAGVMQNPRHLVRRRGQEARLRCSPMKGHSHVYWYRQLPEEGLKFMVYLQKENIIDESGMPKERFSAEFPKEGPSILRIQQVVRGDSAAYFCASSPGDRVYEKLFFGSGTQLSVL.

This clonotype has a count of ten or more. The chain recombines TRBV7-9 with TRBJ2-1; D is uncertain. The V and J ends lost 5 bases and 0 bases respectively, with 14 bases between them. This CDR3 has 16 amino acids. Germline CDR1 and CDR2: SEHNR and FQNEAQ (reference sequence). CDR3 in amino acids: CASSRWQTSSYNEQFF. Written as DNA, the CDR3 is TGTGCCAGCAGCCGGTGGCAGACCAGCTCCTACAATGAGCAGTTCTTC.

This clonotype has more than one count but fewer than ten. The CDR3 loop is CSARPGEKLFF. The CDR3, as DNA: TGCAGTGCTAGGCCTGGCGAAAAACTGTTTTTT. This chain links TRBV20-1 with TRBJ1-4; D is unresolved. Trimming stripped 3 bases from V and 8 bases from J, with 7 bases between. The CDR3 totals 11 residues. Per the germline V gene, CDR1 is DFQATT and CDR2 is SNEGSKA (reference sequence).

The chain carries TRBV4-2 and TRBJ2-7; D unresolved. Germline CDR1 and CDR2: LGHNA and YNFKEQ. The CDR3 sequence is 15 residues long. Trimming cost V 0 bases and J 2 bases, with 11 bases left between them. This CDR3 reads CASSQDGQAPYEQYF. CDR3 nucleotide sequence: TGTGCCAGCAGCCAAGATGGCCAAGCCCCCTACGAGCAGTACTTC.

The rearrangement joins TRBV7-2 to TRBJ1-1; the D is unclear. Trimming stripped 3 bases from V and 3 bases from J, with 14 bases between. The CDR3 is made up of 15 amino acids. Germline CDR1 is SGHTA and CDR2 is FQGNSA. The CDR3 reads CASSFSLSGDTEAFF. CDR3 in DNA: TGTGCCAGCAGCTTTTCCCTCTCCGGGGACACTGAAGCTTTCTTT.

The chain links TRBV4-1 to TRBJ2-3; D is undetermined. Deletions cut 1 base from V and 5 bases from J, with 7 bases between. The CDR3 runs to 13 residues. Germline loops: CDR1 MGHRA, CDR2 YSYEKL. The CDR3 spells CASSQGARDTQYF. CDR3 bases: TGCGCCAGCAGCCAAGGGGCCCGAGATACGCAGTATTTT.